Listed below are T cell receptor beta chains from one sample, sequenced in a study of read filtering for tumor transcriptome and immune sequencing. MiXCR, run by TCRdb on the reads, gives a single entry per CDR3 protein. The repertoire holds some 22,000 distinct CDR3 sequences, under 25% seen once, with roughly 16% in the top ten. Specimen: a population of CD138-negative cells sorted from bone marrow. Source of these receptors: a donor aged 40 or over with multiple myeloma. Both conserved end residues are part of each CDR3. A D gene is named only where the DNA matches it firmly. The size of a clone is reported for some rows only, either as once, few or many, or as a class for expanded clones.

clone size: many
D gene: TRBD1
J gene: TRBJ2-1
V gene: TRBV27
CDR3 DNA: TGTGCCAGCAACCAATTGGGACAGGGTAACAATGAGCAGTTCTTC
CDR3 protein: CASNQLGQGNNEQFF

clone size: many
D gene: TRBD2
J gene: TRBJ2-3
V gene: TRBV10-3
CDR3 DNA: TGTGCCATCACCCTAGCGGCTAGCACAGATACGCAGTATTTT
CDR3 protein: CAITLAASTDTQYF

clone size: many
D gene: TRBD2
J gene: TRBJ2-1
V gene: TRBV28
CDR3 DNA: TGTGCCGCTCGGGGAGGGGCCTACAATGAGCAGTTCTTC
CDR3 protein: CAARGGAYNEQFF

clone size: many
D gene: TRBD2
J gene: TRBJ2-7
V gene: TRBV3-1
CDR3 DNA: TGTGCCAGCAGCCTGGGACTAGCGGGAGGCGCGCAGTACTTC
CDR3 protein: CASSLGLAGGAQYF

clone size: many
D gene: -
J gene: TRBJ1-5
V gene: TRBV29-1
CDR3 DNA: TGCAGCGTTGGGGGGGGAAGTGGCAATCAGCCCCAGCATTTT
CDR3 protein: CSVGGGSGNQPQHF

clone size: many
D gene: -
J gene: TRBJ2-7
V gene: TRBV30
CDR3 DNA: TGTGCCCTCCAAAGCGGGCAATACGAGCAGTACTTC
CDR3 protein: CALQSGQYEQYF

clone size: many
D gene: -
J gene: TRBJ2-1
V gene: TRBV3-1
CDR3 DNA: TGTGCCAGCAGCCGGGGAAATTCGCTAGCCCTCTCCTACAATGAGCAGTTCTTC
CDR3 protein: CASSRGNSLALSYNEQFF

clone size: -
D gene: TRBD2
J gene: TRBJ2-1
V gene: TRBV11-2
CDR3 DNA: TGTGCCAGCAGCTTAAGAGGGCTAGCGGGAGCCAATGAGCAGTTCTTC
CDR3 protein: CASSLRGLAGANEQFF

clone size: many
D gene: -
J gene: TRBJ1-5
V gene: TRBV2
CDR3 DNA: TGTGCCAGCAGTTATCAGCCCCAGCATTTT
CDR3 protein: CASSYQPQHF

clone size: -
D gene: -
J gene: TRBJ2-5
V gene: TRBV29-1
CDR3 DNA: TGCGGAGTTGGGACTGTGCAAGAGACCCAGTACTTC
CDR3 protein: CGVGTVQETQYF

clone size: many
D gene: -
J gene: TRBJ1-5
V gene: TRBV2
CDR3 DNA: TGTGCCAGCAAAACTGGGTACAATCAGCCCCAGCATTTT
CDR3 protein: CASKTGYNQPQHF

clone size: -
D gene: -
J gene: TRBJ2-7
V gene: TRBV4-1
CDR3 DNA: TGCGCCAGCGGCCAACAAGGCGGGCCCCCCTACGAGCAGTACTTC
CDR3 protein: CASGQQGGPPYEQYF

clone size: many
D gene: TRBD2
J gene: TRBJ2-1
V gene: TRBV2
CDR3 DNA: TGTGCCAGCAGCCCCGCTAGCGGGATAGTTTATGAGCAGTTCTTC
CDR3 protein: CASSPASGIVYEQFF

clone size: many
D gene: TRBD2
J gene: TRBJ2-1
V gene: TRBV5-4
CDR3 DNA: TGTGCCAGCAGCGGGAGGACTAGCGGGAGGGCCTTTGGTAATGAGCAGTTCTTC
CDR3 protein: CASSGRTSGRAFGNEQFF

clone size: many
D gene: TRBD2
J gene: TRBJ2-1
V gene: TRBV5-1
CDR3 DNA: TGCGCCAGCAGCTCGCCAAAGGGACTAGCGGGAGTTGACAATGAGCAGTTCTTC
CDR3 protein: CASSSPKGLAGVDNEQFF

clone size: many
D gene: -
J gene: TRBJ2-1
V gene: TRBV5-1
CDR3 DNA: TGCGCCAGCAGCTTCGAGGGAAGGGAGTACAATGAGCAGTTCTTC
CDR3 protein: CASSFEGREYNEQFF

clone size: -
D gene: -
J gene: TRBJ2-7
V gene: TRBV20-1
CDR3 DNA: TGCAGTGCCCTAATGACGAGAACCTACGAGCAGTACTTC
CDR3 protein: CSALMTRTYEQYF

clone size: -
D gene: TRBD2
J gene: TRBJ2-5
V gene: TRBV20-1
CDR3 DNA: TGCATTGCTCCCGCAACCTCCAGCGGGAGTTCGGGGAAGGAGGCCCAGTACTTC
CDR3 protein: CIAPATSSGSSGKEAQYF

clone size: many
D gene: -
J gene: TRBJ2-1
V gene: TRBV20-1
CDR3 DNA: TGCAGTGCTAGCGTCGAGGATGAGCAGTTCTTC
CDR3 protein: CSASVEDEQFF

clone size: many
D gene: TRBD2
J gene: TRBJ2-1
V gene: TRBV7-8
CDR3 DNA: TGTGCCAGCGATTGGGGGCCAGGAAGGGGACTAGCGGTCTACAATGAGCAGTTCTTC
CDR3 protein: CASDWGPGRGLAVYNEQFF

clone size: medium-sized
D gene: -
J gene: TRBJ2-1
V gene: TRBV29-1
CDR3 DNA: TGCAGCGTTGAAGGCGCCCGCTCCTACAATGAGCAGTTCTTC
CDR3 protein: CSVEGARSYNEQFF

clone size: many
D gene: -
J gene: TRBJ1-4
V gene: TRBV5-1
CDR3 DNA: TGCGCCAGCAGCCCCTACGGGGCGCCCCGGGGTGAAAAACTGTTTTTT
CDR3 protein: CASSPYGAPRGEKLFF

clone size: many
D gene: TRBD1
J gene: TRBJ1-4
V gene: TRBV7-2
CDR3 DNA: TGTGCCAGCAGCTTATTAACAGGGGGAATTAACGAAAAACTGTTTTTT
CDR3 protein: CASSLLTGGINEKLFF

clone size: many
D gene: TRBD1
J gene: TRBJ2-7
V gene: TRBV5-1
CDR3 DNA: TGCGCCAGCAGCCTGCAACAGGGGGCCCAGTACGAGCAGTACTTC
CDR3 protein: CASSLQQGAQYEQYF

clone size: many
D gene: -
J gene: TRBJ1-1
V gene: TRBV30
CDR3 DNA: TGTGCCTGGGGGATGAACACTGAAGCTTTCTTT
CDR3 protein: CAWGMNTEAFF

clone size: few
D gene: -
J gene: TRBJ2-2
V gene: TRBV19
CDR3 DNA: TGTGCCAGTAATCGAGGAGAAAACACCGGGGAGCTGTTTTTT
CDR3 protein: CASNRGENTGELFF

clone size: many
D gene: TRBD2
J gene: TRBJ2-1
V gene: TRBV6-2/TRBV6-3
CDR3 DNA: TGTGCCAGCTGTAGCGGGGGAAATGAGCAGTTCTTC
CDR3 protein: CASCSGGNEQFF

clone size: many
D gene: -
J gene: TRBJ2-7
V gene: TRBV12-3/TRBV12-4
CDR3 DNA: TGTGCCAGCAGCTCCAGGGCCTTAGGCGGCGGGCAGTACTTC
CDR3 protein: CASSSRALGGGQYF

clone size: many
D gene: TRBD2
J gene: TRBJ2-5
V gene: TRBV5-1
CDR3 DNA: TGCGCCAGCAGCCTGGAGACTAGCGGGAGGGATGGGGAGACCCAGTACTTC
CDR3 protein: CASSLETSGRDGETQYF

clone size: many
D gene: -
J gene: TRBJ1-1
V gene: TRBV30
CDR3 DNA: TGTGCCTGCGGGACCTCTAACACTGAAGCTTTCTTT
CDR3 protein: CACGTSNTEAFF

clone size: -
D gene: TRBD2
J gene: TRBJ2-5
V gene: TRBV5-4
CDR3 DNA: TGTGCCAGCAGCTTATCTTCAACGGGAGGGGGAGAGACCCAGTACTTC
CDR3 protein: CASSLSSTGGGETQYF

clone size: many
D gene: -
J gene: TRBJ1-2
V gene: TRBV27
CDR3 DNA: TGTGCCAGCAGTCTAAGGGGACCTAGCGCCTATGGCTACACCTTC
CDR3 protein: CASSLRGPSAYGYTF

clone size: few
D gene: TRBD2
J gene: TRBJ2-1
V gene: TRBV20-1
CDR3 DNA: TGCAGCGCTAGAGAATGGAGCGGGAGATCATGTGAGCAGTTCTTC
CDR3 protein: CSAREWSGRSCEQFF

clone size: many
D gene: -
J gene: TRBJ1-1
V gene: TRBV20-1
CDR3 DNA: TGCAGTGCTAGAGAACCGGCGGCAGGAGGCACTGAAGCTTTCTTT
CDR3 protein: CSAREPAAGGTEAFF

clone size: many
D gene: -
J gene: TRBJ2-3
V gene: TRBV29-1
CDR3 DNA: TGCAGCGTTGAACGGACCCTCCCAGATACGCAGTATTTT
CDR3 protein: CSVERTLPDTQYF

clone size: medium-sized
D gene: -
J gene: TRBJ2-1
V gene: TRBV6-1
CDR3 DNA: TGTGCCAGCACTTGGACGGACCACTCCTACAATGAGCAGTTCTTC
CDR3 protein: CASTWTDHSYNEQFF